This TCR beta chain emerged from a study of PD-1 blockade in classical Hodgkin lymphoma. V lost 5 bases to trimming and J lost 1 base, with 9 bases between them. Germline V gives CDR1 LNHDA, CDR2 SQIVND (reference sequence). The CDR3 consists of 14 residues. By sample share, this clone is medium-sized. TCRdb keeps only in-frame clones here, not all; method: immunoSEQ multiplex PCR. The table has about 25,000 clones, 80% to 85% seen once. Described time point: cycle 4 day 1 (C4D1), after more than five weeks of nivolumab. Each and every patient relapsed after autologous stem cell transplantation, and patients got differing brentuximab vedotin exposure. It was by magnetic negative selection that CD4+ T cells were purified from thawed PBMCs.

The chain couples TRBV19 to TRBJ1-3; D is ambiguous. The sequence was collected from a human donor with classical Hodgkin lymphoma. Source: CD4+ T cells from blood, taken before the fourth cycle of nivolumab. The CDR3 here is CASSDRGSGNTIYF. The CDR3 DNA reads as TGTGCCAGTAGTGATAGAGGTTCTGGAAACACCATATATTTT.